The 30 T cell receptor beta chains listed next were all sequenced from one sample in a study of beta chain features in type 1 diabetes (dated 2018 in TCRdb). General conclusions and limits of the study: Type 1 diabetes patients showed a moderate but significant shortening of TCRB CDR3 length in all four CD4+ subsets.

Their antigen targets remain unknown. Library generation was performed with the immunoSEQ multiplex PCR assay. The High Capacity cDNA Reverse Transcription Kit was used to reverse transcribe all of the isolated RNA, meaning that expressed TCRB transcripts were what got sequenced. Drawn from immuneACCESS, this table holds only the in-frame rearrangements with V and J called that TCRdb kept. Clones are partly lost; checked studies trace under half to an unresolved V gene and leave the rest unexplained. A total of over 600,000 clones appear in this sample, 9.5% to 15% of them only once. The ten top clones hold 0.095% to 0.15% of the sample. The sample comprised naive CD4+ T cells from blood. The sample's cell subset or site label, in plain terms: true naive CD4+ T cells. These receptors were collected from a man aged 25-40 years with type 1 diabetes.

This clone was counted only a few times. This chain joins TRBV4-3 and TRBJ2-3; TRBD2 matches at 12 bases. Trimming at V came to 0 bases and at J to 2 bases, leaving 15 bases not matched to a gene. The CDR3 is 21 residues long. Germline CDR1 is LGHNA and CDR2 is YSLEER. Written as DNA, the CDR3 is TGCGCCAGCAGCCAAGATAGACTAGCGGGGGCCGTTGACACCCCCACAGATACGCAGTATTTT. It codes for CASSQDRLAGAVDTPTDTQYF.

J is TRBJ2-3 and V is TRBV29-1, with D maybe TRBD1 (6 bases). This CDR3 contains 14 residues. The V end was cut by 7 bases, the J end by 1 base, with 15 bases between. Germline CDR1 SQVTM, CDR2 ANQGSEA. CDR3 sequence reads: CSARGAGGTDTQYF. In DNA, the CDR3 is TGCAGCGCCCGAGGGGCAGGGGGCACAGATACGCAGTATTTT.

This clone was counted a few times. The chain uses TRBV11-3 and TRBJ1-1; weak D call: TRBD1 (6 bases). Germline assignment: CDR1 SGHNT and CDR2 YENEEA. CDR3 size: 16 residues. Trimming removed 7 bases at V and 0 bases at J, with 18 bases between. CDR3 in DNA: TGTGCCAGCAACGAACAGGGAAGAGGGATGAACACTGAAGCTTTCTTT. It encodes CASNEQGRGMNTEAFF.

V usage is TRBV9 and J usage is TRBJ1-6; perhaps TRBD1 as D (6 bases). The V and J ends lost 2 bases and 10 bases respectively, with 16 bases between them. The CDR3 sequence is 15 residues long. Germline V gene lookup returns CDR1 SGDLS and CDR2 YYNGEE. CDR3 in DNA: TGTGCCAGCAGCGTTAACCCAGGGGATTTATCACCCCTCCACTTT. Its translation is CASSVNPGDLSPLHF.

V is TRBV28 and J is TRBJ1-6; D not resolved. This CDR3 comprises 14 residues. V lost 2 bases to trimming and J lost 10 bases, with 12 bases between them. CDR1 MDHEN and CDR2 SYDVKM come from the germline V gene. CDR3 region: CASSLPLYGSPLHF. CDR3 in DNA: TGTGCCAGCAGTTTACCTCTGTACGGATCACCCCTCCACTTT.

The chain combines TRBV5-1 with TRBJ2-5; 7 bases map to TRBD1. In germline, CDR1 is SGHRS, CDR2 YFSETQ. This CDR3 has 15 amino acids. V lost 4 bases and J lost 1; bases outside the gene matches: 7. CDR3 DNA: TGCGCCAGCAGCCCCAACAGGGGTAGCCAAGAGACCCAGTACTTC. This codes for CASSPNRGSQETQYF.

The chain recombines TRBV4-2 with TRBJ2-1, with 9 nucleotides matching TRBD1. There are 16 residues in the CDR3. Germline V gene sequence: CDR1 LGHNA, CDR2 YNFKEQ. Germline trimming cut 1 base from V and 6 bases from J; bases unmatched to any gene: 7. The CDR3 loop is CASSQAPRQGGNEQFF. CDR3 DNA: TGTGCCAGCAGCCAAGCCCCTCGACAGGGGGGCAATGAGCAGTTCTTC.

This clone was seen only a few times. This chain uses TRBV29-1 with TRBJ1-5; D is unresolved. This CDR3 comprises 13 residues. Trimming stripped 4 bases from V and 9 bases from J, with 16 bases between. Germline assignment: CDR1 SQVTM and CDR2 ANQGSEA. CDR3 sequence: CSVVQGREGPQHF. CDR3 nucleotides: TGCAGCGTTGTGCAAGGCCGAGAAGGGCCCCAGCATTTT.

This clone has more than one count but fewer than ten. CDR3 amino acids: CASSDLTGSGEKLFF. CDR3 DNA sequence: TGTGCCAGCAGTGATTTGACAGGTTCGGGGGAAAAACTGTTTTTT. The chain is built from TRBV25-1 and TRBJ1-4; maybe TRBD1 (6 bases). CDR1 MGHDK and CDR2 SYGVNS come from the germline V gene. The CDR3 length is 15 residues. V was cut by 3 bases and J by 8 bases, with 16 bases left in between.

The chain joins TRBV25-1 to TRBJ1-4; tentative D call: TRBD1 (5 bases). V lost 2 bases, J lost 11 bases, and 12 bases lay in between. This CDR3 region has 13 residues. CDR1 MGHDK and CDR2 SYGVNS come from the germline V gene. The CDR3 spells CASSEPGTKKLFF. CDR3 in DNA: TGTGCCAGCAGTGAACCGGGGACGAAGAAACTGTTTTTT.

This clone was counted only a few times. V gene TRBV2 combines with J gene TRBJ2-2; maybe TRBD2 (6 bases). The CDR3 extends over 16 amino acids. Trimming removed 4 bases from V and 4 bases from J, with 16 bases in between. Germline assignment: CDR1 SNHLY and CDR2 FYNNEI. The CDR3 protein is CASSGGGRRGTGELFF. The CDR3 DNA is TGTGCCAGCAGTGGAGGCGGGCGGAGGGGCACCGGGGAGCTGTTTTTT.

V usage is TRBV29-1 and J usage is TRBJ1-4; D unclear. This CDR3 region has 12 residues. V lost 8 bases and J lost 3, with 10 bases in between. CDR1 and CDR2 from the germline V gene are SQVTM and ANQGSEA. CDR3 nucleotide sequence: TGCAGCATACAGAACCCTAATGAAAAACTGTTTTTT. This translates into CSIQNPNEKLFF.

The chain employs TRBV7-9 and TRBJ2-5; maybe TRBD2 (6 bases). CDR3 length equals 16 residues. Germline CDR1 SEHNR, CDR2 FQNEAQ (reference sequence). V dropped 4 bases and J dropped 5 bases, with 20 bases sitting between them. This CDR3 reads CASSSSASWRVETQYF. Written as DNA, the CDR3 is TGTGCCAGCAGCTCCTCGGCTAGCTGGAGGGTGGAGACCCAGTACTTC.

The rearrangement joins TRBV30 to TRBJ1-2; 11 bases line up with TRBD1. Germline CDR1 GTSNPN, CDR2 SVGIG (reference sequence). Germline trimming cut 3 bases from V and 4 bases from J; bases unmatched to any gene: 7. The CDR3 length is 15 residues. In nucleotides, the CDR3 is TGTGCCTGGAGCGCCGGGACAGGGGGAGTCTATGGCTACACCTTC. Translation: CAWSAGTGGVYGYTF.

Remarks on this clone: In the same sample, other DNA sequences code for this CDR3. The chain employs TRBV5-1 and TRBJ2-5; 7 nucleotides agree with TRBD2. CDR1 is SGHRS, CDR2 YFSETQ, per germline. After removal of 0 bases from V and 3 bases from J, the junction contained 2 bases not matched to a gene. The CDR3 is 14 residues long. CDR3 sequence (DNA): TGCGCCAGCAGCTTGGCCCTAGCGGAAGAGACCCAGTACTTC. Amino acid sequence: CASSLALAEETQYF.

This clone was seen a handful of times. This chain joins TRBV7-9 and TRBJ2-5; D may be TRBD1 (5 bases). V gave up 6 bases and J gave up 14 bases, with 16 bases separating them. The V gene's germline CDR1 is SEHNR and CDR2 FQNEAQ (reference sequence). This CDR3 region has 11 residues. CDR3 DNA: TGTGCCAGCAGTCTTGGGGCTATCTCTTACTTC. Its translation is CASSLGAISYF.

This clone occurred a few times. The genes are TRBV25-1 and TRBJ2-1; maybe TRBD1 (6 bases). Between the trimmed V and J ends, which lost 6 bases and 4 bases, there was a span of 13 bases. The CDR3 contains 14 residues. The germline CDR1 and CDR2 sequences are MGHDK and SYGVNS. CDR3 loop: CASRDWTVYNEQFF. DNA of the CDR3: TGTGCCAGCAGAGACTGGACAGTGTACAATGAGCAGTTCTTC.

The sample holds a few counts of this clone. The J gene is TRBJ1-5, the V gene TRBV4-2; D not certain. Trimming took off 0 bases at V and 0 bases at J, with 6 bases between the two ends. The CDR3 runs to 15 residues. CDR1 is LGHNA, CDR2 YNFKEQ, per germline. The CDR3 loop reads CASSQDDPSNQPQHF. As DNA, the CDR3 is TGTGCCAGCAGCCAAGATGACCCTAGCAATCAGCCCCAGCATTTT.

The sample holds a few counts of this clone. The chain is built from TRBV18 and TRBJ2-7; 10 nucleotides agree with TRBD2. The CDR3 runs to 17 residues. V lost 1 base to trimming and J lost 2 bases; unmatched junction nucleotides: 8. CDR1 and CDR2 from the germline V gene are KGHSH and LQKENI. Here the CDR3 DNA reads TGTGCCAGCTCACCACGTGGTGTTAGCGGGGGGACCTACGAGCAGTACTTC. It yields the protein CASSPRGVSGGTYEQYF.

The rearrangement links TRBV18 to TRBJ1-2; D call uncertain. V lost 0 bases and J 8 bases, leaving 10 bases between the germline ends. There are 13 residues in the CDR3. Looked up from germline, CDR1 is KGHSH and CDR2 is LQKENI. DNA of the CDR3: TGTGCCAGCTCACCACCGAACGCCGCGGGCTACACCTTC. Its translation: CASSPPNAAGYTF. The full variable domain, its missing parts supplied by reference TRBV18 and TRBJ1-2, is NAGVMQNPRHLVRRRGQEARLRCSPMKGHSHVYWYRQLPEEGLKFMVYLQKENIIDESGMPKERFSAEFPKEGPSILRIQQVVRGDSAAYFCASSPPNAAGYTFGSGTRLTVV.

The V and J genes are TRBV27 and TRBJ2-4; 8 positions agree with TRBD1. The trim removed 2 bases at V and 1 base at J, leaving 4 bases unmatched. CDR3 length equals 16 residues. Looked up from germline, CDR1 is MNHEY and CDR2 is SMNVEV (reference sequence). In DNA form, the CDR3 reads TGTGCCAGCAGTTTAGCCGGGGACAGGGCCAAAAACATTCAGTACTTC. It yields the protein CASSLAGDRAKNIQYF.

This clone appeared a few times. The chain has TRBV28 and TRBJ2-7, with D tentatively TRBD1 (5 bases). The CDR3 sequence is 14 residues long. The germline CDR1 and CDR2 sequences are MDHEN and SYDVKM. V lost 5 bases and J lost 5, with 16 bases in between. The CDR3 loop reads CASSPHGAENEQYF. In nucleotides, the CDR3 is TGTGCCAGCAGTCCCCATGGGGCGGAGAACGAGCAGTACTTC.

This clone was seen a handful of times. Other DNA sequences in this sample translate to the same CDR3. CDR3 loop: CASSFLSGDNEKLFF. CDR3 DNA sequence: TGTGCCAGCAGCTTTCTCTCAGGCGATAATGAAAAACTGTTTTTT. V and J are TRBV5-6 and TRBJ1-4; D gene uncertain. V shed 2 bases and J shed 4 bases, with 12 bases lying between them. This CDR3 region has 15 residues. Germline V gives CDR1 SGHDT, CDR2 YYEEEE.

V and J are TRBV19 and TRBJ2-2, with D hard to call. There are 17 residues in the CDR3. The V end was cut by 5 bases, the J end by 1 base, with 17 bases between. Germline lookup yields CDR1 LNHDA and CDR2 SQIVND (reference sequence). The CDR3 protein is CASSPVGLSMNTGELFF. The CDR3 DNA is TGTGCCAGTAGTCCGGTTGGATTAAGCATGAACACCGGGGAGCTGTTTTTT.

CDR3 region: CASSPSGGEQFF. As DNA, the CDR3 is TGTGCCAGCAGCCCCTCAGGCGGTGAGCAGTTCTTC. The rearrangement joins TRBV11-2 to TRBJ2-1; no firm D call. Germline V gene sequence: CDR1 SGHAT, CDR2 FQNNGV. CDR3 length: 12 residues. V was shortened by 5 bases and J by 9 bases, with 11 bases between the two germline ends.

The CDR3 loop reads CASSPLGQGGYTF. The CDR3 DNA sequence: TGTGCCAGCTCACCCCTGGGACAAGGTGGCTACACCTTC. The chain carries TRBV18 and TRBJ1-2; maybe TRBD1 (6 bases). V lost 3 bases, J lost 7 bases, and 12 bases lay in between. The CDR3 has 13 amino acids. CDR1 is KGHSH and CDR2 is LQKENI in the germline V gene.

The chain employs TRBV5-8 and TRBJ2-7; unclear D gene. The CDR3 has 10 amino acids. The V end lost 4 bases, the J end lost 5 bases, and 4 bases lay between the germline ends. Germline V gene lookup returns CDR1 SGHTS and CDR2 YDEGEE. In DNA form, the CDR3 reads TGTGCCAGCAGCGCTCACGAGCAGTACTTC. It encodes CASSAHEQYF.

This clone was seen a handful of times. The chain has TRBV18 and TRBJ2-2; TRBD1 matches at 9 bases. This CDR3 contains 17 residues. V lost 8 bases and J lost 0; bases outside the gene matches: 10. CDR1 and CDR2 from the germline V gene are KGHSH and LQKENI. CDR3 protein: CASAPIQGAANTGELFF. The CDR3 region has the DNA TGTGCCAGCGCGCCAATACAGGGGGCAGCGAACACCGGGGAGCTGTTTTTT.

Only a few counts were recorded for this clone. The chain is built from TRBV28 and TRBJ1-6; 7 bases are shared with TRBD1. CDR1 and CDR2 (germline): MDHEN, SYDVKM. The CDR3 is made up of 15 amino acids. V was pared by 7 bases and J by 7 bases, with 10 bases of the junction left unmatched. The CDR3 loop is CASTLGGTVNSPLHF. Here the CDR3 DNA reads TGTGCCAGCACCCTAGGGGGGACAGTAAATTCACCCCTCCACTTT.

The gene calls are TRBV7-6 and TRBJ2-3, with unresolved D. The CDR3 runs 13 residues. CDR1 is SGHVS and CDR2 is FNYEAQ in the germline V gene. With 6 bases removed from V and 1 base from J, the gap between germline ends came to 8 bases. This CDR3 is CASRRSGTDTQYF. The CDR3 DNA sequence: TGTGCCAGCAGGCGGTCAGGCACAGATACGCAGTATTTT.